This T cell receptor (beta chain) was profiled in a study of cytomegalovirus exposure and HLA in healthy donors (dated by TCRdb to the late 2010s). Study-level background: An earlier analysis of more than 550 of the donors reported 276 Gb of sequence data and 95 million to 120 million unique TCR beta sequences obtained from about 200 million T cells. An early release that covered some 640 HLA-typed donors contained around 300 gigabases of sequencing data and 80 million or so unique TCR sequences. The genetic ancestry cluster associated with self-reported Caucasian donors included about 81% of the roughly 390 genotyped donors. The aim of the study was to test whether cataloging public T cell receptors could identify signatures of past pathogen exposure. Using immunosequencing, the study profiled T cell repertoires from 666 subjects and related those repertoires to cytomegalovirus serostatus. Besides the first cohort of roughly 660 subjects, a separate validation cohort made up of roughly 120 different subjects was used. To predict cytomegalovirus infection status, the study brought together high-throughput TCR immunosequencing, statistical association of individual TCRs with disease status, and machine learning. To study patterns of TCR occurrence, a later analysis re-analyzed previously published TCR beta repertoires from several hundred donors and added high-resolution HLA genotyping. The later analysis used no new phenotypic data to find candidate immune exposures, relying instead on TCR beta sequences and their occurrence across donors. In an earlier analysis of around 540 of the donors, high-throughput TCR beta sequencing was used to judge whether each TCR beta V gene segment behaved as functional or pseudogenic. Donor age, sex, ethnicity and CMV serostatus were compiled together with the repertoire data. A later genetic analysis took genome-wide SNP genotypes for about 55% of the 666 donors and used that subset as a discovery cohort. Every discovery cohort repertoire had been produced on one sequencing platform. HLA typing included class I and class II loci at four-digit resolution. The number of typed donors differed by locus: 629-630 for A, B, C, DRB1 and DQB1; about 520 for DQA1; some 590 for DPA1; and approximately 450 for DPB1. Roughly five DR-DQ haplotypes were handled as single units for association and clustering because linkage in the cohort was strong. Across some 400 genotyped donors of the cohort, an average of 235,054 unique TCR beta nucleotide sequences per donor were sequenced, and approximately 17% of those sequences were non-productive. Beyond this particular receptor, the publication reports: Linkage disequilibrium might explain the correlated functional status among segregating V segments, but an unknown experimental factor could not be ruled out. The 87-base-pair reads could not distinguish some IMGT-functional V segments, including TRBV6-2 and TRBV6-3, so those segments were excluded. A further reported finding was that TCR beta sequences accurately predicted the HLA-A and HLA-B alleles for most subjects in the first cohort. Presence/absence analyses assumed roughly uniform sequencing depth across donors, an assumption that may not hold. Because counts were too low, roughly 16 rarely observed V segments, including chromosome 9 orphons, were excluded from the earlier analysis of several hundred of the donors. A later analysis associated 15,000 or so TCR beta sequences with specific HLA alleles at a false discovery rate of 0.05. Assigning TCR associations to individual alleles was difficult when HLA alleles, especially DR and DQ, strongly co-occurred. A group of highly shared sequence variants was considered likely to be a technical artifact of the sequencing pipeline. Compared with equally common non-associated chains, HLA-associated TCR beta chains in a later analysis were more clonally expanded and had lower generation probabilities. In both the original and validation cohorts, the classifier was reported to diagnose cytomegalovirus status with high specificity and sensitivity. It was suggested by the authors that the approach could potentially be generalized to other disease states and immunological phenotypes. Compared with the approximately 710-donor mean, donors in an Asian-associated ancestry cluster had fewer N-insertions in productive TCRs, according to a later genetic analysis. A later genetic analysis associated a missense DCLRE1C variant with V-gene and J-gene trimming of TCR beta chains, and an independent cohort replicated the association. In a later analysis, TCR association rates were found to vary across HLA loci, with the most associated TCRs seen for DRB1 alleles and the fewest for HLA-C alleles. Several of the top co-occurrence clusters appeared to be linked to parvovirus B19, influenza, CMV and Epstein-Barr virus, according to a later analysis. Only TCR beta chains were sequenced in this cohort, and the absence of alpha or paired-chain data limited detectable features. The study listed around 160 TCR beta chains as associated with cytomegalovirus. The only immune exposure information available for the cohort was CMV serostatus. Broadly in line with IMGT annotations, most TCR beta V segments showed up in productive rearrangements about 87% or about 30% of the time in an earlier analysis of 587 of the donors. A later analysis found that most CMV-associated TCR beta chains appeared HLA-restricted, with HLA associations seemingly driven largely by CMV exposure. Most TCR sequences were observed very rarely across donors, whereas some public TCRs were present in many individuals. A few of the identified cytomegalovirus-associated TCR beta chains were confirmed in vitro to be specific for cytomegalovirus antigens. Because some donors lacked HLA typing at each locus, the association tests relied only on the typed subset.

The library was produced with the immunoSEQ multiplex PCR assay. The multiplex PCR relied on a mix of 60 forward primers for TCR Vbeta segments and 13 reverse primers for TCR Jbeta segments. Amplification of the CDR3 region of rearranged TCR beta genes was performed with a multiplex PCR assay on genomic DNA. The amplified TCR beta libraries were sequenced on the Illumina HiSeq System as 87-base-pair reads. The original pipeline was this. In a later analysis, approximately 74 million unique TCR beta chains were counted across the 690 or so repertoires, and roughly 10 million of these chains were shared by at least two donors. To remove PCR and sequencing errors, raw reads were error-corrected and collapsed into unique sequences using a nearest-neighbor algorithm that merged closely related sequences. V, D and J gene segments were assigned by aligning CDR3 sequences to IMGT reference sequences. For a sequence to be retained, a match of at least six nucleotides was required to both a V gene segment and a J gene segment. A rearrangement was called productive if the CDR3 had no stop codons and remained in frame with V and J, and every other rearrangement was called non-productive. Following IMGT convention, CDR3 was defined as the stretch from the second conserved V-encoded cysteine up to the conserved J-encoded phenylalanine. The earlier analysis of about 530 of the donors excluded any sequence lacking an unambiguous match to a single V gene segment. An earlier analysis of 500 to 700 of the donors classified V segments as functional when productive rearrangements were above 56.7% and as segregating when the standard deviation between donors was above 5%. To diagnose cytomegalovirus status from the catalog of TCR beta chain sequences, a statistical classification framework was built. A later analysis assigned V and J genes by comparing TCR nucleotide sequences with IMGT/GENE-DB human TR gene sequences. Using the TCRdist pipeline, a later analysis assigned CDR3 sequences along with most-parsimonious VDJ recombination scenarios. In a later analysis, every TCR beta chain was defined by the combination of its CDR3 amino acid sequence and its V-gene family, and reads without a unique V-gene family were dropped. A later analysis removed several hundred highly shared, low-generation-probability nucleotide sequences to deal with suspected cross-contamination and a sequencing artifact. In a later analysis, a clonal expansion index for each public chain was calculated from normalized within-repertoire ranks of inferred template counts. A later analysis computed generation probabilities with a VDJ recombination model fitted to out-of-frame rearrangements, and checked the results against IGoR. Hypergeometric tests were used in a later analysis to score TCR-TCR, TCR-HLA and TCR-CMV co-occurrence, with a repertoire-size bias correction applied to the TCR pairs. A later analysis estimated false discovery rates by permuting HLA or CMV assignments 20 times. In a later analysis, co-occurring TCRs were grouped using DBSCAN, and TCRdist sequence similarity was added for clustering within HLA-allele-positive subsets. For co-occurrence clustering, repertoires with fewer than 30,000 or more than 120,000 public chains were excluded, along with about five repertoires with anomalous nucleotide sharing. TCRdb stores this immuneACCESS table with in-frame sequences only. Part of the clones is absent; in the studies checked, under half of the shortfall reflects unresolved V genes, and no reason is known for the rest. For V, J and clone size, that table is used; D and trimming come from the DNA. The sample has some 150,000 clones on record. The top ten hold less than 3.5% of the sample.

The cohort was made up of several hundred healthy bone marrow donors. At the time of sampling, all cohort members were nominally healthy, though unrecorded immune exposures were likely present. The donor tested CMV seronegative and was one of the 352 seronegative cohort members. A peripheral blood sample was collected from each donor, and TCR beta sequencing was performed on peripheral blood mononuclear cells. The Qiagen DNeasy Blood Extraction Kit was used to extract genomic DNA from the blood cell samples. From a lookup of the germline V gene, CDR1 and CDR2 are SNHLY and FYNNEI. V was cut back by 3 bases and J by 6 bases, leaving a gap of 18 bases between them. The CDR3, cysteine through phenylalanine, is 15 amino acids long. CDR3 DNA only is kept here, 45 bases in frame from base 1. On this clone: Its antigen remains unidentified.

The V and J genes are TRBV2 and TRBJ2-7; the D gene is perhaps TRBD2, on 6 matching bases. Sequencing was performed on PBMCs. This sequence originates from a man aged 40-49 years in good health and CMV-seronegative. The DNA sequence follows: TGTGCCAGCAGTGACGGGACTCGACCCATAGGCGAGCAGTACTTC. Translated, it gives CASSDGTRPIGEQYF.